These T cell receptor beta chains were read from a single sample in a study of blood T cell repertoires in COVID-19. TCRdb's copy holds only in-frame clones and misses some; the assay was immunoSEQ multiplex PCR. This sample has around 130,000 clones, with approximately 84% found just once. The specimen was peripheral blood. These receptors were taken from a woman aged 55-69 years with acute or convalescent COVID-19. CDR3s include the opening cysteine and the closing phenylalanine or tryptophan. Fields, in order: clone size, CDR3 length, D gene, J gene, V gene, CDR3 protein, CDR3 DNA. A D gene is named only where the DNA matches it firmly. Expanded clones are given a class, and other clones once, few, many or no size at all.

abundance: -
len: 14
d_gene: -
j_gene: TRBJ1-1
v_gene: TRBV7-3
CDR3aa: CASSLRQGWEEAFF
CDR3nt: TGTGCCAGCAGCTTACGGCAAGGGTGGGAGGAAGCTTTCTTT

abundance: -
len: 20
d_gene: TRBD2
j_gene: TRBJ2-2
v_gene: TRBV5-1
CDR3aa: CASSSYPIRAGLEPTGELFF
CDR3nt: TGCGCCAGCAGCTCGTATCCGATACGTGCGGGACTAGAACCCACCGGGGAGCTGTTTTTT

abundance: -
len: 15
d_gene: TRBD2
j_gene: TRBJ2-5
v_gene: TRBV2
CDR3aa: CASTEKRGGRETQYF
CDR3nt: TGTGCCAGCACGGAGAAGCGGGGGGGCCGGGAGACCCAGTACTTC

abundance: few
len: 16
d_gene: -
j_gene: TRBJ1-2
v_gene: TRBV7-8
CDR3aa: CASSLAGRVTNYGYTF
CDR3nt: TGTGCCAGCAGCTTAGCTGGCAGGGTAACTAACTATGGCTACACCTTC

abundance: -
len: 16
d_gene: -
j_gene: TRBJ1-1
v_gene: TRBV5-4
CDR3aa: CASSLERGSQGAEAFF
CDR3nt: TGTGCCAGCAGCTTGGAGCGGGGCAGTCAAGGGGCTGAAGCTTTCTTT

abundance: -
len: 11
d_gene: -
j_gene: TRBJ1-2
v_gene: TRBV28
CDR3aa: CASSSRYGYTF
CDR3nt: TGTGCCAGCAGTTCGCGTTATGGCTACACCTTC

abundance: -
len: 15
d_gene: -
j_gene: TRBJ1-5
v_gene: TRBV24-1
CDR3aa: CATSDRGSGNQPQHF
CDR3nt: TGTGCCACCAGTGATCGGGGGTCGGGCAATCAGCCCCAGCATTTT

abundance: -
len: 15
d_gene: -
j_gene: TRBJ1-1
v_gene: TRBV5-4
CDR3aa: CASSLGIGERTEAFF
CDR3nt: TGTGCCAGCAGCCTCGGCATCGGGGAACGCACTGAAGCTTTCTTT

abundance: -
len: 14
d_gene: -
j_gene: TRBJ1-4
v_gene: TRBV4-1
CDR3aa: CASSRGLEWEKLFF
CDR3nt: TGCGCCAGCAGCCGTGGACTGGAATGGGAAAAACTGTTTTTT

abundance: few
len: 14
d_gene: -
j_gene: TRBJ1-1
v_gene: TRBV3-1/TRBV3-2
CDR3aa: CASRLHQGNTEAFF
CDR3nt: TGTGCCAGCAGACTTCATCAGGGGAACACTGAAGCTTTCTTT

abundance: -
len: 12
d_gene: -
j_gene: TRBJ1-3
v_gene: TRBV9
CDR3aa: CASSGSGNTIYF
CDR3nt: TGTGCCAGCAGCGGGTCGGGGAACACCATATATTTT

abundance: -
len: 13
d_gene: -
j_gene: TRBJ1-4
v_gene: TRBV19
CDR3aa: CASRDSLNEKLFF
CDR3nt: TGTGCCAGTCGAGACAGCCTTAATGAAAAACTGTTTTTT

abundance: -
len: 16
d_gene: -
j_gene: TRBJ1-1
v_gene: TRBV3-1/TRBV3-2
CDR3aa: CASSQLGLLANTEAFF
CDR3nt: TGTGCCAGCAGCCAACTCGGACTGTTGGCGAACACTGAAGCTTTCTTT

abundance: -
len: 12
d_gene: -
j_gene: TRBJ2-7
v_gene: TRBV6-5
CDR3aa: CASSIQGYEQYF
CDR3nt: TGTGCCAGCAGTATCCAGGGCTACGAGCAGTACTTC

abundance: -
len: 15
d_gene: TRBD1
j_gene: TRBJ2-1
v_gene: TRBV24-1
CDR3aa: CATSDPGQGRNEQFF
CDR3nt: TGTGCCACCAGTGACCCGGGACAGGGGAGGAATGAGCAGTTCTTC

abundance: -
len: 16
d_gene: -
j_gene: TRBJ1-1
v_gene: TRBV7-7
CDR3aa: CASSFPRKRNFTEAFF
CDR3nt: TGTGCCAGCAGCTTCCCCCGTAAGAGGAACTTCACTGAAGCTTTCTTT

abundance: once
len: 15
d_gene: TRBD1
j_gene: TRBJ1-2
v_gene: TRBV9
CDR3aa: CASSVRDRVVYGYTF
CDR3nt: TGTGCCAGCAGCGTAAGGGACAGGGTTGTCTATGGCTACACCTTC

abundance: -
len: 11
d_gene: -
j_gene: TRBJ1-1
v_gene: TRBV24-1
CDR3aa: CAASGGGEAFF
CDR3nt: TGTGCCGCCTCGGGTGGGGGCGAAGCTTTCTTT

abundance: -
len: 14
d_gene: -
j_gene: TRBJ1-5
v_gene: TRBV2
CDR3aa: CASSGRGGNQPQHF
CDR3nt: TGTGCCAGCAGCGGCCGGGGAGGCAATCAGCCCCAGCATTTT

abundance: -
len: 15
d_gene: -
j_gene: TRBJ1-2
v_gene: TRBV24-1
CDR3aa: CATSDFGGEANGYTF
CDR3nt: TGTGCCACCAGTGATTTTGGAGGGGAAGCGAATGGCTACACCTTC

abundance: -
len: 12
d_gene: -
j_gene: TRBJ2-3
v_gene: TRBV24-1
CDR3aa: CATGDFTDTQYF
CDR3nt: TGTGCCACCGGGGACTTTACAGATACGCAGTATTTT

abundance: -
len: 16
d_gene: TRBD2
j_gene: TRBJ2-3
v_gene: TRBV30
CDR3aa: CAWSEASGAFTDTQYF
CDR3nt: TGTGCCTGGAGTGAGGCTAGCGGGGCGTTCACAGATACGCAGTATTTT

abundance: few
len: 14
d_gene: -
j_gene: TRBJ1-2
v_gene: TRBV27
CDR3aa: CASSLSNRRGGETF
CDR3nt: TGTGCCAGCAGTTTATCTAACCGGAGGGGCGGGGAGACCTTC

abundance: -
len: 15
d_gene: TRBD1
j_gene: TRBJ1-5
v_gene: TRBV28
CDR3aa: CASSPGTVWHQPQHF
CDR3nt: TGTGCCAGTTCCCCCGGGACAGTTTGGCATCAGCCCCAGCATTTT

abundance: -
len: 16
d_gene: TRBD1
j_gene: TRBJ1-4
v_gene: TRBV4-1
CDR3aa: CASSQEGAGGGEKLFF
CDR3nt: TGCGCCAGCAGCCAAGAAGGTGCAGGGGGCGGGGAAAAACTGTTTTTT

abundance: -
len: 15
d_gene: -
j_gene: TRBJ1-4
v_gene: TRBV5-1
CDR3aa: CASSLRGGDNEKLFF
CDR3nt: TGCGCCAGCAGCTTACGAGGGGGAGATAATGAAAAACTGTTTTTT

abundance: -
len: 17
d_gene: -
j_gene: TRBJ1-6
v_gene: TRBV9
CDR3aa: CASSVRGGISYNSPLHF
CDR3nt: TGTGCCAGCAGCGTAAGGGGGGGGATCTCCTATAATTCACCCCTCCACTTT

abundance: once
len: 15
d_gene: TRBD2
j_gene: TRBJ2-1
v_gene: TRBV7-2
CDR3aa: CASSLFGSGGYEQFF
CDR3nt: TGTGCCAGCAGCTTATTCGGTAGCGGGGGGTATGAGCAGTTCTTC

abundance: -
len: 16
d_gene: -
j_gene: TRBJ1-2
v_gene: TRBV27
CDR3aa: CASTPRGGKAPYGYTF
CDR3nt: TGTGCCAGCACCCCTAGGGGAGGGAAGGCCCCCTATGGCTACACCTTC

abundance: -
len: 18
d_gene: TRBD1
j_gene: TRBJ2-3
v_gene: TRBV19
CDR3aa: CASNPGQGFRSLADTQYF
CDR3nt: TGTGCCAGTAACCCAGGACAGGGTTTCAGATCCCTCGCAGATACGCAGTATTTT

abundance: few
len: 13
d_gene: -
j_gene: TRBJ1-2
v_gene: TRBV24-1
CDR3aa: CATSVGVAYGYTF
CDR3nt: TGTGCCACCAGTGTAGGGGTCGCCTATGGCTACACCTTC

abundance: -
len: 15
d_gene: TRBD1
j_gene: TRBJ1-1
v_gene: TRBV30
CDR3aa: CAWRDRGHPNTEAFF
CDR3nt: TGTGCCTGGAGAGACAGGGGACACCCTAACACTGAAGCTTTCTTT

abundance: -
len: 13
d_gene: -
j_gene: TRBJ1-2
v_gene: TRBV19
CDR3aa: CASSPGTAYGYTF
CDR3nt: TGTGCCAGTAGTCCCGGAACAGCCTATGGCTACACCTTC

abundance: -
len: 17
d_gene: -
j_gene: TRBJ1-5
v_gene: TRBV12-2
CDR3aa: CASRLIDTNNPNQPQHF
CDR3nt: TGTGCAAGTCGCTTAATAGACACCAATAATCCCAATCAGCCCCAGCATTTT

abundance: -
len: 12
d_gene: -
j_gene: TRBJ1-5
v_gene: TRBV18
CDR3aa: CASSPGNQPQHF
CDR3nt: TGTGCCAGCTCACCCGGTAATCAGCCCCAGCATTTT

abundance: -
len: 11
d_gene: -
j_gene: TRBJ2-1
v_gene: TRBV28
CDR3aa: CASPPRNEQFF
CDR3nt: TGTGCCAGCCCACCGAGGAATGAGCAGTTCTTC

abundance: -
len: 13
d_gene: -
j_gene: TRBJ1-2
v_gene: TRBV28
CDR3aa: CASSLKSYYGYTF
CDR3nt: TGTGCCAGCAGTTTGAAGAGTTACTATGGCTACACCTTC

abundance: few
len: 11
d_gene: -
j_gene: TRBJ1-2
v_gene: TRBV5-4
CDR3aa: CATGKGYGYTF
CDR3nt: TGTGCCACAGGGAAGGGGTATGGCTACACCTTC

abundance: -
len: 19
d_gene: -
j_gene: TRBJ2-2
v_gene: TRBV7-6
CDR3aa: CASSLEAPGMLGNTGELFF
CDR3nt: TGTGCCAGCAGCTTAGAGGCCCCGGGGATGCTTGGGAACACCGGGGAGCTGTTTTTT

abundance: -
len: 14
d_gene: TRBD1
j_gene: TRBJ1-6
v_gene: TRBV3-1/TRBV3-2
CDR3aa: CASRTQGANSPLHF
CDR3nt: TGTGCCAGCAGGACACAGGGGGCCAATTCACCCCTCCACTTT

abundance: -
len: 13
d_gene: -
j_gene: TRBJ1-1
v_gene: TRBV27
CDR3aa: CASSSGGVSKAFF
CDR3nt: TGTGCCAGCAGTTCGGGAGGTGTGTCGAAAGCTTTCTTT